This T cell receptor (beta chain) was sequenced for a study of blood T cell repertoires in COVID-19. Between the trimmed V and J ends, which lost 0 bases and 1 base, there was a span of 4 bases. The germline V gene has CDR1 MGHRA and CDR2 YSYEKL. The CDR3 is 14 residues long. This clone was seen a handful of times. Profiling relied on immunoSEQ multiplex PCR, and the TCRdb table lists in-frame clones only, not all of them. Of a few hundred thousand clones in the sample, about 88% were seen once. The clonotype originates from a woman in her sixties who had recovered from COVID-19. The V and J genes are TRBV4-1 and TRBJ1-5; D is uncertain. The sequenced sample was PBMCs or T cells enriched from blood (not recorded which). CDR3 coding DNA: TGCGCCAGCAGCCAAGATCAAAGCAATCAGCCCCAGCATTTT. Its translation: CASSQDQSNQPQHF.